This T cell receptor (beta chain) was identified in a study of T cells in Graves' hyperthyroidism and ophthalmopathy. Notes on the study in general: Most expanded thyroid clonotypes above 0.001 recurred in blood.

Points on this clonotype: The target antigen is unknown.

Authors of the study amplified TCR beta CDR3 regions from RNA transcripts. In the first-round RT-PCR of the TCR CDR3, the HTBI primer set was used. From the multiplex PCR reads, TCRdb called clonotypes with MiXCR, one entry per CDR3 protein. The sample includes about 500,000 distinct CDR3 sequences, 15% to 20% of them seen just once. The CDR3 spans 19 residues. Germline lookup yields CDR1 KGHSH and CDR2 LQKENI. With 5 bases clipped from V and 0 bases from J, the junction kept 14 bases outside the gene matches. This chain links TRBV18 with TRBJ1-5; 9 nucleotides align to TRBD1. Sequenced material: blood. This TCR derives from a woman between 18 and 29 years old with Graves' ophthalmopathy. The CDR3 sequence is CASSSRVGTGPYSNQPQHF. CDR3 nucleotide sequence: TGTGCCAGCTCATCTCGTGTGGGGACAGGGCCTTATAGCAATCAGCCCCAGCATTTT.